This is a list of T cell receptor beta chains from one sample in a study of post-analysis software for immune sequencing data. TCRdb re-derived calls from the PCR reads in MiXCR, one entry per CDR3 protein. The sample holds hundreds of thousands of distinct CDR3 sequences, about 32% seen once. Source material: blood. These receptors were obtained from a girl under 18 with multiple sclerosis. CDR3s include the opening cysteine and the closing phenylalanine or tryptophan. The order of the fields is V gene, J gene, CDR3 length, clone size, D gene, CDR3 protein. D genes are given only for firm matches. Where a row states a size, it is once, few, many or the class of an expanded clone; other rows omit it.

V gene: TRBV9; J gene: TRBJ2-1; CDR3 length: 17; clone size: few; D gene: TRBD2; CDR3 protein: CASSVAGGASSYNEQFF
V gene: TRBV5-1; J gene: TRBJ2-5; CDR3 length: 15; clone size: -; D gene: -; CDR3 protein: CASSFLGRSQETQYF
V gene: TRBV29-1; J gene: TRBJ2-1; CDR3 length: 13; clone size: -; D gene: -; CDR3 protein: CSVDEGLELEQFF
V gene: TRBV20-1; J gene: TRBJ2-1; CDR3 length: 14; clone size: -; D gene: -; CDR3 protein: CSASTPSRYNEQFF
V gene: TRBV29-1; J gene: TRBJ1-6; CDR3 length: 13; clone size: -; D gene: TRBD1; CDR3 protein: CSVRQGNNSPLHF
V gene: TRBV7-2; J gene: TRBJ2-5; CDR3 length: 16; clone size: -; D gene: -; CDR3 protein: CASTLDGSGPQGAQYF
V gene: TRBV28; J gene: TRBJ2-7; CDR3 length: 13; clone size: few; D gene: TRBD1; CDR3 protein: CASTRDRSYEQYF
V gene: TRBV29-1; J gene: TRBJ2-5; CDR3 length: 13; clone size: few; D gene: TRBD1; CDR3 protein: CSVDQTGGETQYF
V gene: TRBV4-3; J gene: TRBJ1-4; CDR3 length: 14; clone size: -; D gene: -; CDR3 protein: CASSHSRHNEKLFF
V gene: TRBV9; J gene: TRBJ2-5; CDR3 length: 15; clone size: few; D gene: -; CDR3 protein: CASSLTSGFQETQYF
V gene: TRBV7-8; J gene: TRBJ1-1; CDR3 length: 13; clone size: few; D gene: -; CDR3 protein: CASATKTTAEAFF
V gene: TRBV5-5; J gene: TRBJ2-4; CDR3 length: 16; clone size: -; D gene: -; CDR3 protein: CACSLEGLIAKNIQYF
V gene: TRBV4-3; J gene: TRBJ1-6; CDR3 length: 14; clone size: few; D gene: -; CDR3 protein: CASSQGQDRTPLHF
V gene: TRBV29-1; J gene: TRBJ1-2; CDR3 length: 13; clone size: -; D gene: -; CDR3 protein: CSVLETAPGGYTF
V gene: TRBV7-8; J gene: TRBJ2-5; CDR3 length: 14; clone size: -; D gene: -; CDR3 protein: CASSQTGPTETQYF
V gene: TRBV4-3; J gene: TRBJ1-1; CDR3 length: 14; clone size: -; D gene: -; CDR3 protein: CASSPGPTQHGAFF
V gene: TRBV7-2; J gene: TRBJ2-7; CDR3 length: 16; clone size: -; D gene: -; CDR3 protein: CASSPSSASGELEQYF
V gene: TRBV12-3/TRBV12-4; J gene: TRBJ1-4; CDR3 length: 15; clone size: once; D gene: -; CDR3 protein: CASSQGGRGSEKLFF
V gene: TRBV11-3; J gene: TRBJ2-1; CDR3 length: 14; clone size: -; D gene: -; CDR3 protein: CASSPTPSGNEQFF
V gene: TRBV15; J gene: TRBJ2-7; CDR3 length: 13; clone size: few; D gene: -; CDR3 protein: CATSRVQGYEQYF
V gene: TRBV12-3/TRBV12-4; J gene: TRBJ2-5; CDR3 length: 13; clone size: -; D gene: -; CDR3 protein: CASSFATQRAQYF
V gene: TRBV20-1; J gene: TRBJ2-5; CDR3 length: 15; clone size: -; D gene: -; CDR3 protein: CSAREVGPVQETQYF
V gene: TRBV7-2; J gene: TRBJ2-1; CDR3 length: 15; clone size: -; D gene: TRBD2; CDR3 protein: CASSLALAGDDEQFF
V gene: TRBV20-1; J gene: TRBJ1-1; CDR3 length: 11; clone size: -; D gene: -; CDR3 protein: CRARDATEAFF
V gene: TRBV6-5; J gene: TRBJ1-1; CDR3 length: 14; clone size: few; D gene: -; CDR3 protein: CASTQDRGHTEAFF
V gene: TRBV5-6; J gene: TRBJ2-1; CDR3 length: 13; clone size: -; D gene: TRBD2; CDR3 protein: CASSFGTSNEQFF
V gene: TRBV6-6; J gene: TRBJ2-7; CDR3 length: 16; clone size: few; D gene: TRBD2; CDR3 protein: CASSYGGAGLGYEQYF
V gene: TRBV12-3/TRBV12-4; J gene: TRBJ2-1; CDR3 length: 16; clone size: -; D gene: -; CDR3 protein: CASSHGLLRSYNEQFF
V gene: TRBV20-1; J gene: TRBJ1-5; CDR3 length: 14; clone size: -; D gene: -; CDR3 protein: CSARDTVMGQPQHF
V gene: TRBV25-1; J gene: -; CDR3 length: 13; clone size: few; D gene: TRBD1; CDR3 protein: CASRKTGGGEQYF
V gene: TRBV27; J gene: TRBJ2-7; CDR3 length: 16; clone size: -; D gene: TRBD2; CDR3 protein: CASSFSMASGSYEQYF
V gene: TRBV10-3; J gene: TRBJ2-1; CDR3 length: 15; clone size: -; D gene: TRBD2; CDR3 protein: CAIGRLAREYNEQFF
V gene: TRBV24-1; J gene: TRBJ2-1; CDR3 length: 12; clone size: -; D gene: -; CDR3 protein: CATSDPGDVQFF
V gene: TRBV28; J gene: TRBJ1-5; CDR3 length: 15; clone size: few; D gene: -; CDR3 protein: CASSLIRGYYQPQHF
V gene: TRBV6-1; J gene: TRBJ2-5; CDR3 length: 13; clone size: -; D gene: -; CDR3 protein: CASILGSQETQYF
V gene: TRBV28; J gene: TRBJ1-1; CDR3 length: 13; clone size: -; D gene: -; CDR3 protein: CASSQTLHTEAFF
V gene: TRBV27; J gene: TRBJ2-7; CDR3 length: 13; clone size: few; D gene: -; CDR3 protein: CASSWGMSYEQYF
V gene: TRBV27; J gene: TRBJ1-5; CDR3 length: 14; clone size: -; D gene: TRBD1; CDR3 protein: CASSVDRGLWPQHF
V gene: TRBV7-9; J gene: TRBJ2-1; CDR3 length: 17; clone size: -; D gene: -; CDR3 protein: CASSSPLLRGPYNEQFF